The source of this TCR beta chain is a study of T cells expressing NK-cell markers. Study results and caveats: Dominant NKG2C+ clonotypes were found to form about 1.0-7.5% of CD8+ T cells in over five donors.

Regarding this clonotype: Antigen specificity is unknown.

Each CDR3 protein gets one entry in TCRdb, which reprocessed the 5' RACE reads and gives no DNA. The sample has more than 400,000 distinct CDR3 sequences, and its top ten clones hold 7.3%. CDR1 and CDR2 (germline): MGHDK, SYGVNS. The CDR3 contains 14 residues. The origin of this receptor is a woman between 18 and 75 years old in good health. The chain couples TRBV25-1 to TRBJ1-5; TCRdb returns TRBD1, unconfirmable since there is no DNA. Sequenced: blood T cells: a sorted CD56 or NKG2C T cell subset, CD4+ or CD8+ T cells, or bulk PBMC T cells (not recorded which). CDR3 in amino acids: CASSETGQYQPQHF.